Shown below are 13 T cell receptor beta chains from a single sample sequenced in a study of blood T cell repertoires in COVID-19. Assay: immunoSEQ multiplex PCR; the TCRdb copy retains only in-frame clones and omits some. The table lists about 130,000 clones, around 89% of them singletons. The specimen was peripheral blood. These receptors were taken from a man in his fifties with active or convalescent COVID-19.

This chain links TRBV6-5 with TRBJ1-6; D unresolved. V was pared by 6 bases and J by 11 bases, with 14 bases between. CDR1 is MNHEY and CDR2 is SVGAGI in the germline V gene. CDR3 length: 13 amino acids. The CDR3 DNA reads TGTGCCAGCAGCCCCGATAGTACGACACCCCTCCACTTT. It translates to CASSPDSTTPLHF.

The chain links TRBV6-4 to TRBJ1-2; 10 bases are shared with TRBD1. The germline gives CDR1 MRHNA, CDR2 SNTAGT. There are 15 residues in the CDR3. The junction had 6 bases not matched to a gene; V was cut back by 3 bases and J by 5 bases. In DNA, the CDR3 is TGTGCCAGCAGTGAAGCGGGGACAGGGGCATATGGCTACACCTTC. It translates to CASSEAGTGAYGYTF.

This clone was detected only once. The chain couples TRBV6-5 to TRBJ1-1, with 7 bases that match TRBD1. The germline V gene has CDR1 MNHEY and CDR2 SVGAGI. The CDR3 consists of 11 residues. Germline trimming cut 6 bases from V and 5 bases from J; bases unmatched to any gene: 0. The DNA of the CDR3 is TGTGCCAGCAGCAGGGGGACTGAAGCTTTCTTT. Translated, it gives CASSRGTEAFF.

The V call is TRBV28, the J call TRBJ1-5; TRBD1 aligns across 11 bases. The CDR3 totals 16 residues. Trimming cost V 10 bases and J 4 bases; bases outside gene matches: 12. CDR1 and CDR2 (germline): MDHEN, SYDVKM. CDR3 in amino acids: CATKGQGAEGNQPQHF. Written as DNA, the CDR3 is TGTGCCACCAAAGGACAGGGGGCGGAGGGGAATCAGCCCCAGCATTTT.

The chain employs TRBV6-2 or TRBV6-3 and TRBJ1-5, with TRBD1 identical over 8 bases. Looked up from germline, CDR1 is MNHEY and CDR2 is SVGEGT. CDR3 length: 17 amino acids. J was trimmed by 2 bases and V by 4 bases; bases with no gene match: 10. In nucleotides, the CDR3 is TGTGCCAGCAGTTCATTCGACAGGGGATGGGGCAATCAGCCCCAGCATTTT. Translated: CASSSFDRGWGNQPQHF.

In this sample, this clone turned up once. The chain uses TRBV5-4 and TRBJ2-5; 7 bases line up with TRBD2. The J segment lost 5 bases and the V segment lost 0 bases, leaving 7 bases of the junction unmatched. CDR3 length: 15 residues. Germline V gene lookup returns CDR1 SGHNT and CDR2 YYREEE (reference sequence). Here the CDR3 DNA reads TGTGCCAGCAGCTTGGGAGGCGGGAGTGGTGAGACCCAGTACTTC. It specifies CASSLGGGSGETQYF.

This chain uses TRBV29-1 with TRBJ2-5, with 9 bases identical to TRBD1. Germline lookup yields CDR1 SQVTM and CDR2 ANQGSEA. The CDR3 runs 12 residues. The trim removed 8 bases at V and 2 bases at J, leaving 3 bases unmatched. The CDR3 region has the DNA TGCAGCTTGACAGGGGGGCAAGAGACCCAGTACTTC. The encoded protein is CSLTGGQETQYF.

The chain couples TRBV2 to TRBJ2-2; 10 nucleotides match TRBD1. V was clipped by 8 bases and J by 5 bases; unmatched bases: 5. The germline V gene encodes CDR1 SNHLY and CDR2 FYNNEI. This CDR3 contains 14 residues. The DNA of the CDR3 is TGTGCCAGCGGGACAGGGGCGGAGACCGGGGAGCTGTTTTTT. It is translated as CASGTGAETGELFF.

The chain links TRBV5-4 to TRBJ2-3, with unresolved D. There are 16 residues in the CDR3. Trimming cost V 0 bases and J 4 bases, with 15 bases left between them. Germline V gene data show CDR1 as SGHNT and CDR2 as YYREEE (reference sequence). The CDR3 DNA sequence: TGTGCCAGCAGCTTGGACTCACGATCAACGGCAGATACGCAGTATTTT. Translating it yields CASSLDSRSTADTQYF.

This clone appeared a single time. V and J are TRBV12-3 or TRBV12-4 and TRBJ2-7; possibly TRBD1 for D (8 bases). The CDR3 loop spans 13 amino acids. Trimming cost V 5 bases and J 7 bases, with 15 bases left between them. CDR3 region: CASSPGQGGEQYF. The CDR3, as DNA: TGTGCCAGCAGTCCAGGACAGGGAGGGGAGCAGTACTTC.

V gene TRBV4-1 combines with J gene TRBJ1-1, with 7 bases aligning to TRBD1. Germline lookup yields CDR1 MGHRA and CDR2 YSYEKL. The CDR3 loop spans 15 amino acids. J gave up 2 bases and V 5 bases, and 8 bases lay outside the gene matches. CDR3 nucleotide sequence: TGCGCCAGCAGCAAGGACAGGAGGGAAAACACTGAAGCTTTCTTT. Translated: CASSKDRRENTEAFF.

This chain joins TRBV5-1 and TRBJ2-2, with 10 nucleotides matching TRBD2. The ends lost 5 bases at V and 4 bases at J; junction bases unmatched: 5. The CDR3 extends over 15 amino acids. Germline V CDR1 and CDR2: SGHRS, YFSETQ. CDR3 protein: CASSRAGGLTGELFF. In DNA form, the CDR3 reads TGCGCCAGCAGTCGAGCGGGGGGGCTCACCGGGGAGCTGTTTTTT.

The chain recombines TRBV10-1 with TRBJ2-7, with 7 nucleotides matching TRBD1. This CDR3 is built from 16 residues. Trimming took 3 bases from V and 2 from J; bases not matched to a gene: 10. Germline V lookup: CDR1 WNHNN, CDR2 SYGVQD (reference sequence). For the CDR3, the DNA is TGCGCCAGCAGTGACTTCGACAGGGCTGGAGCCTACGAGCAGTACTTC. Its protein product is CASSDFDRAGAYEQYF.